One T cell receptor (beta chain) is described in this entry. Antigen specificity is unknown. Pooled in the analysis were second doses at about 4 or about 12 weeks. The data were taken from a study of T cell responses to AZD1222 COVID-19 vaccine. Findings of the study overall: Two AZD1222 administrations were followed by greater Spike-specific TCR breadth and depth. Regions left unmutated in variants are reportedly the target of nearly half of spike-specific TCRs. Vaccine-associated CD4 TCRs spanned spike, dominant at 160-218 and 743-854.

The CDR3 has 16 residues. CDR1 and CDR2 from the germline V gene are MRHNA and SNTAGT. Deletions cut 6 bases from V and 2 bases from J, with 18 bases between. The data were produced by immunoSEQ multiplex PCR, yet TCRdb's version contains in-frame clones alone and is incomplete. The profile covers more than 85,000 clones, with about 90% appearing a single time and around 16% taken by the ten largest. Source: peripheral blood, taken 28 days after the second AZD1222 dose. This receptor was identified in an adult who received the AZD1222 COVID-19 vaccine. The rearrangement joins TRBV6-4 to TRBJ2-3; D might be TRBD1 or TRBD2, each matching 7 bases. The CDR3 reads CASRSQGGLNTDTQYF. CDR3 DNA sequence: TGTGCCAGCAGATCCCAGGGGGGGCTAAACACAGATACGCAGTATTTT.